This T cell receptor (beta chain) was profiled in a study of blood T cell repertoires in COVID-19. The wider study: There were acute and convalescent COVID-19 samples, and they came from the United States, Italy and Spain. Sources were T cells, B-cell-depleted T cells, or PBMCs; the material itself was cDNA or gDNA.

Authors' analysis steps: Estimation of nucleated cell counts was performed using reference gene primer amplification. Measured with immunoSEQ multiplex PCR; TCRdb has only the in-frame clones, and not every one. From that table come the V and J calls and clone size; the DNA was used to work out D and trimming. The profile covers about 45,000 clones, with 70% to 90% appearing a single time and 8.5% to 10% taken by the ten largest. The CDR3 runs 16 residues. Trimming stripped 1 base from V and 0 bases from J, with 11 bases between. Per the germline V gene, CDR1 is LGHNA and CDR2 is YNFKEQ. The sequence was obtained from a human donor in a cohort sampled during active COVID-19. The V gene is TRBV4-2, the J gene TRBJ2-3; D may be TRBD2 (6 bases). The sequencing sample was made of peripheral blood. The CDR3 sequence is CASSQGVAESTDTQYF. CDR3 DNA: TGTGCCAGCAGCCAAGGGGTAGCGGAGAGCACAGATACGCAGTATTTT.